Below, one TCR beta chain is given with its context. Those enrolled in Seattle joined during active infection and were followed longitudinally afterward. The data originate from a study of blood T cell repertoires in COVID-19. Study at large: Sources were T cells, B-cell-depleted T cells, or PBMCs; the material itself was cDNA or gDNA.

The germline CDR1 and CDR2 sequences are SQVTM and ANQGSEA. The CDR3 spans 14 residues. Trimming cost V 5 bases and J 3 bases; bases outside gene matches: 8. The table came from immunoSEQ multiplex PCR; TCRdb's copy has only in-frame clones and leaves some out. The table shows some 130,000 clones, with about nine tenths occurring only once. The sequencing input was peripheral blood. This chain uses TRBV29-1 with TRBJ2-7; 9 nucleotides agree with TRBD2. This TCR was recovered from a man aged 60 to 69 with COVID-19, enrolled during active disease. CDR3 sequence reads: CSVSSGRTDYEQYF. CDR3 DNA sequence: TGCAGCGTTTCCAGCGGGAGGACCGACTACGAGCAGTACTTC.